Listed below are T cell receptor beta chains from one sample, sequenced in a study of OX40 agonist ivuxolimab in advanced cancers. The assay was immunoSEQ multiplex PCR, and TCRdb's table has in-frame clones only and misses some. The sample consists of under 95,000 clones, approximately 88% of them appearing once. The sequencing here drew on CD4+ or CD8+ T cells sorted from blood, taken in a trial of the OX40 agonist ivuxolimab. These receptors all come from an adult with an advanced solid tumor such as melanoma, head and neck, liver or kidney cancer. Both conserved end residues are part of each CDR3. The D gene is left open where the match is weak. Clone sizes are given selectively: once, few, many, or a class where the clone is expanded.

cdr3_aa,cdr3_nt,d_call,v_call,j_call,clone_size
CASSSDRDGQPQHF,TGTGCCAGCAGCTCTGACAGGGATGGACAGCCCCAGCATTTT,TRBD1,TRBV7-9,TRBJ1-5,-
CASSPDRFGGDEQFF,TGTGCCAGCAGCCCCGACAGGTTCGGCGGCGATGAGCAGTTCTTC,-,TRBV5-4,TRBJ2-1,-
CASSPKTGGSNSPLHF,TGTGCCAGCAGCCCCAAAACAGGGGGCAGTAATTCACCCCTCCACTTT,TRBD1,TRBV5-4,TRBJ1-6,-
CASSAQGQDTGELFF,TGTGCCAGCAGCGCCCAAGGACAAGACACCGGGGAGCTGTTTTTT,-,TRBV2,TRBJ2-2,-
CASSQREGFGNQPQHF,TGTGCCAGCAGCCAAAGAGAGGGATTCGGCAATCAGCCCCAGCATTTT,-,TRBV7-2,TRBJ1-5,-
CSARVGRGPFSTDTQYF,TGCAGCGCCCGAGTGGGCAGGGGGCCCTTTAGCACAGATACGCAGTATTTT,TRBD1,TRBV29-1,TRBJ2-3,-
CSLQLSSYNEQFF,TGCAGCCTCCAACTGAGCTCCTACAATGAGCAGTTCTTC,-,TRBV29-1,TRBJ2-1,-
CASSSFRSYEQYF,TGTGCCAGCAGCTCGTTCCGCTCCTACGAGCAGTACTTC,-,TRBV7-6,TRBJ2-7,-
CASSSTGPKFF,TGTGCCAGCAGTTCCACGGGGCCCAAGTTCTTC,-,TRBV28,TRBJ2-1,-
CASSFDSTYYNSPLHF,TGTGCCAGCAGTTTTGACAGCACTTACTATAATTCACCCCTCCACTTT,-,TRBV28,TRBJ1-6,-
CASSPSPPWNEQYF,TGTGCCAGCAGCCCCTCCCCCCCCTGGAACGAGCAGTACTTC,-,TRBV14,TRBJ2-7,-
CASSESGANYGYTF,TGCGCCAGCAGTGAATCGGGGGCGAACTATGGCTACACCTTC,-,TRBV10-1,TRBJ1-2,-
CASRGVGDEQFF,TGTGCCAGCAGAGGGGTGGGGGATGAGCAGTTCTTC,-,TRBV6-5,TRBJ2-1,-
CASSPTRTSGVQRNEQFF,TGTGCCAGCAGTCCGACCCGGACTAGCGGGGTCCAGCGGAATGAGCAGTTCTTC,TRBD2,TRBV27,TRBJ2-1,-
CASSPTPGPNSPLHF,TGTGCCAGCAGCCCAACCCCCGGCCCGAATTCACCCCTCCACTTT,-,TRBV9,TRBJ1-6,once
CASSDRDSLEQYF,TGTGCCAGTAGTGACAGGGATTCGCTCGAGCAGTACTTC,TRBD1,TRBV19,TRBJ2-7,-
CACQETARQETQYF,TGTGCCTGTCAAGAGACAGCTCGCCAAGAGACCCAGTACTTC,-,TRBV5-6,TRBJ2-5,once
CATSRDSMAGWTYEQYF,TGTGCCACCAGCAGAGATTCCATGGCAGGGTGGACCTACGAGCAGTACTTC,-,TRBV15,TRBJ2-7,-
CASSQEFQVSSQYF,TGCGCCAGCAGCCAAGAGTTTCAAGTTTCTTCGCAGTATTTT,-,TRBV4-3,TRBJ2-3,-
CASSVRTGDQPQHF,TGTGCCAGCAGTGTAAGGACAGGGGATCAGCCCCAGCATTTT,TRBD1,TRBV2,TRBJ1-5,-
CASSPVRQPNTEAFF,TGTGCCAGCTCACCCGTAAGACAGCCGAACACTGAAGCTTTCTTT,-,TRBV18,TRBJ1-1,few
CASSASRTGSRPSYEQYF,TGCGCCAGCAGCGCGAGTCGGACAGGGAGTAGACCCTCCTACGAGCAGTACTTC,TRBD1,TRBV4-3,TRBJ2-7,-
CASSPQTGGRNTIYF,TGTGCCAGCAGCCCCCAGACAGGGGGCCGAAACACCATATATTTT,TRBD1,TRBV7-2,TRBJ1-3,-
CAARQGAEGNTIYF,TGTGCCGCCCGCCAGGGGGCGGAAGGAAACACCATATATTTT,TRBD1,TRBV10-3,TRBJ1-3,-
CASSVDPGQGLPLHF,TGTGCCAGCAGCGTTGACCCGGGACAGGGTCTCCCCCTCCACTTT,TRBD1,TRBV6-1,TRBJ1-6,-
CASSPPGRANTGELFF,TGTGCCAGCTCACCACCCGGACGGGCGAACACCGGGGAGCTGTTTTTT,-,TRBV18,TRBJ2-2,-
CASSPIGSYGYTF,TGTGCCAGCTCACCCATCGGCTCTTATGGCTACACCTTC,-,TRBV18,TRBJ1-2,-
CASSAISLFTDTQYF,TGTGCCAGCAGTGCGATCTCTCTCTTCACAGATACGCAGTATTTT,-,TRBV25-1,TRBJ2-3,-
CASSPGQFNEKLFF,TGCGCCAGCAGTCCTGGACAGTTTAATGAAAAACTGTTTTTT,-,TRBV4-3,TRBJ1-4,-
CASSLTTSGGAFYEQYF,TGTGCCAGCTCACTTACGACTAGCGGGGGGGCCTTTTACGAGCAGTACTTC,TRBD2,TRBV18,TRBJ2-7,-
CASTAQGQGNSPLHF,TGTGCCAGCACCGCCCAAGGACAGGGGAATTCACCCCTCCACTTT,TRBD1,TRBV2,TRBJ1-6,few
CASSPFGGNVYTF,TGTGCCAGCAGCCCGTTCGGGGGCAATGTCTACACCTTC,-,TRBV7-3,TRBJ1-2,-
CASSTANSPLHF,TGCGCCAGCAGCACAGCTAATTCACCCCTCCACTTT,-,TRBV5-1,TRBJ1-6,few
CASSSGQNRFSYEQYF,TGTGCCAGCAGTTCCGGACAGAACCGTTTCTCCTACGAGCAGTACTTC,-,TRBV28,TRBJ2-7,-
CASSSSGSQPQHF,TGTGCCAGCAGCTCCTCGGGTTCTCAGCCCCAGCATTTT,-,TRBV5-6,TRBJ1-5,-
CATSRGSNYGYTF,TGTGCCACCAGCAGAGGCAGTAACTATGGCTACACCTTC,-,TRBV15,TRBJ1-2,-
CASSLSEDTEAFF,TGTGCCAGCAGCTTGTCCGAGGACACTGAAGCTTTCTTT,-,TRBV9,TRBJ1-1,once
CASSFQNGNTEAFF,TGTGCCAGCAGTTTTCAAAATGGTAACACTGAAGCTTTCTTT,-,TRBV11-1,TRBJ1-1,-
CASSLDRSYEQYF,TGTGCCAGCAGCTTGGATCGGTCCTACGAGCAGTACTTC,-,TRBV5-4,TRBJ2-7,-
CSVGSGNTEAFF,TGCAGCGTTGGTTCAGGGAACACTGAAGCTTTCTTT,-,TRBV29-1,TRBJ1-1,-
CASSSRDGWRDEAFF,TGTGCCAGCAGCTCCCGGGACGGGTGGCGCGATGAAGCTTTCTTT,-,TRBV7-8,TRBJ1-1,-
CASSLGAGYSYNEQFF,TGTGCCAGCAGCTTAGGAGCAGGATACTCCTACAATGAGCAGTTCTTC,-,TRBV7-2,TRBJ2-1,once
CASSSPRANYGYTF,TGTGCCAGCAGTTCCCCAAGGGCCAACTATGGCTACACCTTC,-,TRBV27,TRBJ1-2,-
CASSLGLPEYNEQFF,TGTGCCAGCAGCCTTGGACTACCCGAATACAATGAGCAGTTCTTC,-,TRBV7-2,TRBJ2-1,-
CASSPWNTEAFF,TGTGCCAGCAGCCCCTGGAACACTGAAGCTTTCTTT,-,TRBV7-2,TRBJ1-1,once
CASSQDVISGANVLTF,TGCGCCAGCAGCCAAGATGTGATCTCTGGGGCCAACGTCCTGACTTTC,-,TRBV4-3,TRBJ2-6,-
CASSVSGGRETQYF,TGTGCCAGTAGTGTTAGCGGGGGGCGAGAGACCCAGTACTTC,TRBD2,TRBV19,TRBJ2-5,-
CASKGDYGYTF,TGTGCCAGCAAGGGGGACTATGGCTACACCTTC,-,TRBV6-6,TRBJ1-2,-
CASSKGGQAGDQPQHF,TGTGCCAGCAGCAAGGGGGGCCAGGCGGGGGATCAGCCCCAGCATTTT,-,TRBV21-1,TRBJ1-5,-
CASSLGGFAPITQYF,TGTGCCAGCAGCTTAGGAGGCTTCGCTCCAATAACGCAGTATTTT,-,TRBV7-2,TRBJ2-3,-
CASSPDTGETQYF,TGTGCCAGTAGTCCAGATACTGGGGAGACCCAGTACTTC,-,TRBV19,TRBJ2-5,once
CASSLDPWTDTQYF,TGCGCCAGCAGCTTGGACCCTTGGACAGATACGCAGTATTTT,-,TRBV5-1,TRBJ2-3,-
CASGQGGDTQYF,TGTGCCAGCGGACAGGGAGGAGATACGCAGTATTTT,TRBD1,TRBV5-5,TRBJ2-3,-
CASSPGTANQPQHF,TGTGCCAGCAGCCCGGGGACAGCAAATCAGCCCCAGCATTTT,TRBD1,TRBV11-2,TRBJ1-5,-
CASSEQGQGHGYTF,TGTGCCAGCAGTGAACAGGGACAGGGCCATGGCTACACCTTC,TRBD1,TRBV2,TRBJ1-2,once
CAVGGPQETQYF,TGTGCCGTCGGGGGCCCCCAAGAGACCCAGTACTTC,-,TRBV10-3,TRBJ2-5,few
CASSLAGDYNEQFF,TGTGCCAGCAGCTTGGCGGGGGACTACAATGAGCAGTTCTTC,TRBD2,TRBV7-3,TRBJ2-1,-